The clone carrying this T cell receptor (beta chain) was counted many times. As yet, its antigen is unknown. This sample is part of a study of blood T cells in healthy people across ages. Researchers report isolating at least 7 million PBMCs per sample. Per sample, at least 5 micrograms of total RNA were extracted. A second PCR of about 7 to 11 cycles used a sample-barcoded 5' primer and a J-beta primer mix. One entry per CDR3 protein results from TCRdb running MiXCR on the 5' RACE reads. The data contain 500,000 to 700,000 distinct CDR3 sequences, around 31% of them singletons. General study results and limits: Any changes in expanded clonotypes were possibly confounded, as donor CMV status remained unknown. The percentage of naive T cells correlated strongly with TCR beta diversity.

CDR3 length equals 14 residues. Per the germline V gene, CDR1 is MNHNS and CDR2 is SASEGT. With 4 bases removed from V and 0 bases from J, the gap between germline ends came to 7 bases. The sequence was obtained from a woman older than 75 in good health. Sequences were obtained from blood. The chain carries TRBV6-1 and TRBJ1-5; a weak D match, TRBD1 (5 bases). The CDR3 loop reads CASSGQNSNQPQHF. The CDR3 DNA reads as TGTGCCAGCAGTGGACAGAATAGCAATCAGCCCCAGCATTTT.